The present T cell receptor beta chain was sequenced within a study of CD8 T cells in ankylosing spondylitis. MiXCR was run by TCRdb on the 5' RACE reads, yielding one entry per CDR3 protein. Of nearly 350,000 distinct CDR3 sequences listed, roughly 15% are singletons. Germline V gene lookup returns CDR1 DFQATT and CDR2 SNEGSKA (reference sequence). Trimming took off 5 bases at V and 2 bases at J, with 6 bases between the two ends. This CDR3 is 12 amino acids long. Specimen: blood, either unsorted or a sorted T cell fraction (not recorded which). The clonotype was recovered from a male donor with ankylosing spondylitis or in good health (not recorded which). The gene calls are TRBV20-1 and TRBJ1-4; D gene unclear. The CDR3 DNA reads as TGCAGTGCTGACTCGACTAATGAAAAACTGTTTTTT. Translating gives CSADSTNEKLFF.